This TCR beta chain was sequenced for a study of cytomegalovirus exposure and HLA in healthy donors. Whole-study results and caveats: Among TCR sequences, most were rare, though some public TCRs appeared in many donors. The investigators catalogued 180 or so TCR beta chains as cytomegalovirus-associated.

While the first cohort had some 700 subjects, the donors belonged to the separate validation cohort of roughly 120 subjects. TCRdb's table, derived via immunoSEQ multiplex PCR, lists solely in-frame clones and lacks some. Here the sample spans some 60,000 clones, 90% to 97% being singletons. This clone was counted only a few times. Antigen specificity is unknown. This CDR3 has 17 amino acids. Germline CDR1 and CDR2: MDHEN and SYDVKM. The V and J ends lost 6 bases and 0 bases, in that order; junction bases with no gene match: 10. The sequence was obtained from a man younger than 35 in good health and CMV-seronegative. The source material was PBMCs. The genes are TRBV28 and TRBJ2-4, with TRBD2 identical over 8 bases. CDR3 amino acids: CASSLGGGRVAKNIQYF. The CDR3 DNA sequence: TGTGCCAGCAGCCTCGGGGGGGGCAGGGTAGCCAAAAACATTCAGTACTTC. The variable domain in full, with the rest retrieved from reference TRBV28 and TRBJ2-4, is DVKVTQSSRYLVKRTGEKVFLECVQDMDHENMFWYRQDPGLGLRLIYFSYDVKMKEKGDIPEGYSVSREKKERFSLILESASTNQTSMYLCASSLGGGRVAKNIQYFGAGTRLSVL.